This T cell receptor (beta chain) stems from a study of blood T cell repertoires in COVID-19. Study details: The analysed material was cDNA or gDNA that came from T cells, B-cell-depleted T cells, or PBMCs.

Germline loops: CDR1 MNHEY, CDR2 SVGAGI. The CDR3 is 15 amino acids. J lost 0 bases, V lost 6 bases, and 5 bases had no gene match. This table comes from immunoSEQ multiplex PCR, and its TCRdb copy is limited to in-frame clones, with some not included. The sample comprises hundreds of thousands of clones, around 92% of which are singletons, and around 2.8% rests with the top ten. The receptor's source is a woman aged 25-40 years with COVID-19, enrolled during active disease. V and J are TRBV6-5 and TRBJ2-1, with 7 bases matching TRBD2. The sample taken for sequencing was peripheral blood. CDR3 region: CASSRTRSSYNEQFF. The DNA of the CDR3 is TGTGCCAGCAGCAGGACTAGAAGCTCCTACAATGAGCAGTTCTTC.